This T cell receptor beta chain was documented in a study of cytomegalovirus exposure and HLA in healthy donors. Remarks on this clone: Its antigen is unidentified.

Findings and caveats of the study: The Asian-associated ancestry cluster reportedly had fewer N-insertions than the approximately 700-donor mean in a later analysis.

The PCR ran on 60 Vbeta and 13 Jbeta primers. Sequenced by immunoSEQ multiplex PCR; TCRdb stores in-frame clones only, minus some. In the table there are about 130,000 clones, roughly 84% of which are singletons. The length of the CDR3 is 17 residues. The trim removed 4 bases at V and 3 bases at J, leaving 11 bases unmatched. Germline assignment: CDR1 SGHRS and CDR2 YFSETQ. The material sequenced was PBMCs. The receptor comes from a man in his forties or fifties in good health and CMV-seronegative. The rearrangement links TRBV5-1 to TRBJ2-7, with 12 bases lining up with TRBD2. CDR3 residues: CASSPRLAGAMVYEQYF. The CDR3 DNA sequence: TGCGCCAGCAGCCCGAGACTAGCGGGGGCCATGGTCTACGAGCAGTACTTC.